The rows below give T cell receptor beta chains drawn from one sample of a study of blood T cell repertoires in COVID-19. TCRdb's table, derived via immunoSEQ multiplex PCR, lists solely in-frame clones and lacks some. The sample lists around 200,000 clones; roughly 83% were seen once. Sequenced input: peripheral blood. These TCRs come from a middle-aged woman with COVID-19, enrolled during active disease. The CDR3 runs from the conserved cysteine through the conserved F or W. Not all rows give a size; the values are once, few, many and, for expanded clones, a class.

CASSPAVVGTSGVYEQYF 18 TRBV3-1/TRBV3-2 once TRBJ2-7
CASSIRTRLNYGYTF 15 TRBV19 NA TRBJ1-2
CASSPWGLSEQNGYTF 16 TRBV5-6 NA TRBJ1-2
CASSSRERGSSYEQYF 16 TRBV19 few TRBJ2-7
CASSYGQGGEKLFF 14 TRBV6-5 NA TRBJ1-4
CASSQGKDTIYF 12 TRBV7-9 NA TRBJ1-3
CASSLPEGPNLLHF 14 TRBV7-9 NA TRBJ1-6
CASSLWLAGRETQYF 15 TRBV5-1 NA TRBJ2-5
CASSIRRGGSEKLFF 15 TRBV19 NA TRBJ1-4
CASSSDLRRETQYF 14 TRBV6-5 once TRBJ2-5
CASAFAASGVGELFF 15 TRBV7-9 NA TRBJ2-2
CASSSGGYGGELFF 14 TRBV5-6 NA TRBJ2-2
CASSQARGQGAYEQYF 16 TRBV4-2 NA TRBJ2-7
CASSEVPDTGELFF 14 TRBV6-1 NA TRBJ2-2
CASSQLAGARETQYF 15 TRBV18 NA TRBJ2-5
CASRTSGGGTGELFF 15 TRBV10-2 once TRBJ2-2
CASSLATGESTEAFF 15 TRBV7-3 NA TRBJ1-1
CAGLAGEGDTQYF 13 TRBV2 NA TRBJ2-3
CASSRDRGVTYEQYF 15 TRBV3-1/TRBV3-2 NA TRBJ2-7
CASSLRMNTEAFF 13 TRBV6-5 few TRBJ1-1
CASSLDRVSNQPQHF 15 TRBV27 NA TRBJ1-5
CASSRVPRDTEAFF 14 TRBV5-1 NA TRBJ1-1
CATSDPGTSGRDTQYF 16 TRBV24-1 NA TRBJ2-3
CASSPTSLGTYEQYF 15 TRBV27 NA TRBJ2-7
CASSLSPMLYEQYF 14 TRBV27 NA TRBJ2-7
CATSETGGLTPLHF 14 TRBV24-1 NA TRBJ1-6
CASSLDRGGQPQHF 14 TRBV5-5 NA TRBJ1-5
CASSNGVNSPLHF 13 TRBV27 NA TRBJ1-6
CASSQDQDTEAFF 13 TRBV4-1 NA TRBJ1-1
CATSDLTTNQPQHF 14 TRBV24-1 NA TRBJ1-5
CASDATVEAEAFF 13 TRBV6-5 once TRBJ1-1
CASSGPTRGRPRDYNEQFF 19 TRBV9 NA TRBJ2-1
CASQRLAGQYEQYF 14 TRBV27 NA TRBJ2-7
CASSREGTEAFF 12 TRBV6-2/TRBV6-3 NA TRBJ1-1
CASSYSGAGYGYTF 14 TRBV6-5 NA TRBJ1-2
CASSSSGGSGEQYF 14 TRBV10-1 NA TRBJ2-7
CASSAGTSGGYEQYF 15 TRBV7-3 NA TRBJ2-7
CASSWGQGKNTEAFF 15 TRBV5-1 NA TRBJ1-1
CASRGGVGGYTF 12 TRBV28 NA TRBJ1-2
CASSSWTGTMNTEAFF 16 TRBV5-1 NA TRBJ1-1
CASRMRGGLDYGYTF 15 TRBV9 NA TRBJ1-2
CASSLVGGINTEAFF 15 TRBV11-2 NA TRBJ1-1
CASMKDEGTEAFF 13 TRBV6-5 NA TRBJ1-1
CAVKTGGRTDTQYF 14 TRBV10-3 NA TRBJ2-3
CASSLLGQGSYEQYF 15 TRBV7-9 NA TRBJ2-7
CASSAREGLVEQYF 14 TRBV7-2 few TRBJ2-7
CASSFGTSGVGEQFF 15 TRBV5-1 NA TRBJ2-1
CATSDPRTSGSNYEQFF 17 TRBV24-1 NA TRBJ2-1
CARAPLSYNEQFF 13 TRBV21-1 NA TRBJ2-1
CASSLALGQSHGYTF 15 TRBV11-2 NA TRBJ1-2
CASTPPPGTDNEKLFF 16 TRBV4-2 NA TRBJ1-4
CATSVIGQMYEQYF 14 TRBV24-1 NA TRBJ2-7
CASTRGNSPLHF 12 TRBV27 once TRBJ1-6
CASPRGSNEKLFF 13 TRBV18 NA TRBJ1-4